Listed here is a single TCR beta chain. Its matching antigen is unknown. A read error may produce the germline difference seen at one junction end. This entry is derived from a study of T cell responses to AZD1222 COVID-19 vaccine. About the research overall: Analysis merged second doses at about 4 or about 12 weeks. Findings and limits, study-wide: Dominant CD4 TCR responses targeted spike regions 160-218 and 743-854. Repertoires were obtained only post-peak T cell response. White British people made up most donors, females outnumbered males, and clonal diversity was possibly underestimated.

Repertoires were generated with immunoSEQ multiplex PCR, while TCRdb's copy carries only in-frame clones and drops some. The table has about 57,000 clones, approximately 85% seen once. This CDR3 contains 13 residues. CDR1 and CDR2 (germline): GTSNPN, SVGIG (reference sequence). The receptor comes from an adult in good health. The sample in question was peripheral blood, obtained on day 0 of AZD1222 vaccination. This chain connects TRBV30 to TRBJ1-4, with D possibly being TRBD1 (5 bases). In nucleotides, the CDR3 is TGTGCCTGGAGTGTACGGCAGGGTGGAAGGGAACATTTT. The encoded protein is CAWSVRQGGREHF.